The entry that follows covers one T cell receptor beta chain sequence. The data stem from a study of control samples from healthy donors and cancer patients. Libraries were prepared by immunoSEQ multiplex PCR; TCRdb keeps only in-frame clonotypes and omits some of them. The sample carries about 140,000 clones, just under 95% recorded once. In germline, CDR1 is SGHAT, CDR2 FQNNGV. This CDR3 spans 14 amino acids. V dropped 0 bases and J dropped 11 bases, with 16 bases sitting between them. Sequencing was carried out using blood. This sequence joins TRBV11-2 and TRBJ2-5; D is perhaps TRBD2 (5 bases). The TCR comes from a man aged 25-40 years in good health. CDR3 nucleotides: TGTGCCAGCAGCTTAGATGGCCCGGGATCTCAACAGTACTTC. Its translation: CASSLDGPGSQQYF.